Here is one TCR beta chain with its context. TCRdb's copy holds only in-frame clones and misses some; the assay was immunoSEQ multiplex PCR. In the table there are approximately 450,000 clones, 80% to 90% of which are singletons. The data originate from a study of blood T cell repertoires in COVID-19. Background on the study: Sites in the United States, Italy and Spain provided acute and convalescent COVID-19 samples.

CDR1 is SEHNR, CDR2 FQNEAQ, per germline (reference sequence). The CDR3 sequence is 14 residues long. V gave up 5 bases and J gave up 0 bases, with 9 bases separating them. The receptor's source is a man aged 30 to 39 who had recovered from COVID-19. This sequence joins TRBV7-9 and TRBJ2-3; possible D gene TRBD2, 6 bases. What was sequenced was PBMCs or T cells enriched from blood (not recorded which). The CDR3 spells CASSGRGSTDTQYF. As DNA, the CDR3 is TGTGCCAGCAGCGGACGGGGGAGCACAGATACGCAGTATTTT.